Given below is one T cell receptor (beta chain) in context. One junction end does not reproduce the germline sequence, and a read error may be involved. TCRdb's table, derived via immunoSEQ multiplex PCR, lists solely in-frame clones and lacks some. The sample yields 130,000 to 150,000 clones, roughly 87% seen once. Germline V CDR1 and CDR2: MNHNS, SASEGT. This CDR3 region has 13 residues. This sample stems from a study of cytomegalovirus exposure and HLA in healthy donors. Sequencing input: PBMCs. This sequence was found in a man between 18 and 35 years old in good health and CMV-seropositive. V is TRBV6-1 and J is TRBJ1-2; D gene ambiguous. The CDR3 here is CASREGRNYGYTF. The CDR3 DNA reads TGTGCCAGCAGGGAAGGGAGGAACTATGGCTACACCTTC.